This paragraph reports one TCR beta chain. Generated by immunoSEQ multiplex PCR, the TCRdb table keeps only in-frame clones and is missing some. The sample has roughly 170,000 clones, around nine tenths seen once. These data come from a study of blood T cell repertoires in COVID-19. V lost 2 bases, J lost 6 bases, and 8 bases lay in between. CDR1 is MRHNA and CDR2 is SNTAGT in the germline V gene. CDR3 size: 14 residues. The V gene is TRBV6-4, the J gene TRBJ1-6; possible D gene TRBD1, 5 bases. Sequencing was done on a sample of peripheral blood. This TCR was sampled from a man aged 40-55 years with active or convalescent COVID-19. The CDR3 sequence: CASSDGAGNSPLHF. CDR3 nucleotide sequence: TGTGCCAGCAGTGACGGGGCAGGTAATTCACCCCTCCACTTT.